The entry below describes one T cell receptor (beta chain). The antigen is unknown. The data are from a study of T cell responses to AZD1222 COVID-19 vaccine. CDR3 length: 17 amino acids. The germline CDR1 and CDR2 sequences are SGHRS and YFSETQ. Trimming pared 1 base from V and 5 bases from J, leaving 21 bases between. The assay was immunoSEQ multiplex PCR, and TCRdb's table has in-frame clones only and misses some. The sample contains some 70,000 clones, 80% of which appear only once. The study's findings and limits: It should be noted that donors were predominantly white British and more often female, and clonal diversity was possibly underestimated. The study sampled repertoires only after the peak T cell response.

The material sequenced was peripheral blood, taken 28 days after the second AZD1222 dose. This chain links TRBV5-1 with TRBJ1-2; D is unclear. This receptor was taken from an adult who received the AZD1222 COVID-19 vaccine. The CDR3 here is CASSLKSSLPNLYGYTF. CDR3 DNA: TGCGCCAGCAGCTTGAAAAGTTCATTGCCCAACTTGTATGGCTACACCTTC.